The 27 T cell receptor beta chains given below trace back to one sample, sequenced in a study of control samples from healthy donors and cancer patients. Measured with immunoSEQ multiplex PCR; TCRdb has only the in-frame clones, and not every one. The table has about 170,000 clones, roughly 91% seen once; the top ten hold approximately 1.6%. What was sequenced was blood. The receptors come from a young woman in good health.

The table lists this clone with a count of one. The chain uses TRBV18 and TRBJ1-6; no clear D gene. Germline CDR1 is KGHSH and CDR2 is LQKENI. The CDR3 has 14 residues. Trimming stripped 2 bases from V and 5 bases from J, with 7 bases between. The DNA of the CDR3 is TGTGCCAGCTCACCAGGGGTTAATAATTCACCCCTCCACTTT. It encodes CASSPGVNNSPLHF.

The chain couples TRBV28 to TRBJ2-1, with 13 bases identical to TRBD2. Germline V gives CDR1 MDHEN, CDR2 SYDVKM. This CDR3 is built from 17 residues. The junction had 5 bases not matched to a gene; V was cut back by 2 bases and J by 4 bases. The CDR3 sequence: CASSLAGLAGQYNEQFF. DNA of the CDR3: TGTGCCAGCAGTTTAGCGGGACTAGCGGGGCAATACAATGAGCAGTTCTTC. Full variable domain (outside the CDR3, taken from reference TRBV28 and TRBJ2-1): DVKVTQSSRYLVKRTGEKVFLECVQDMDHENMFWYRQDPGLGLRLIYFSYDVKMKEKGDIPEGYSVSREKKERFSLILESASTNQTSMYLCASSLAGLAGQYNEQFFGPGTRLTVL.

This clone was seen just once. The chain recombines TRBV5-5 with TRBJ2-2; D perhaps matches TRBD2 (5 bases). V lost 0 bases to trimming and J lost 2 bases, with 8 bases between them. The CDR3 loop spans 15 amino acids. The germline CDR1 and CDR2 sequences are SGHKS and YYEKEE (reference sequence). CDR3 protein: CASSLGRVNTGELFF. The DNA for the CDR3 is TGTGCCAGCAGCTTGGGGCGGGTCAACACCGGGGAGCTGTTTTTT.

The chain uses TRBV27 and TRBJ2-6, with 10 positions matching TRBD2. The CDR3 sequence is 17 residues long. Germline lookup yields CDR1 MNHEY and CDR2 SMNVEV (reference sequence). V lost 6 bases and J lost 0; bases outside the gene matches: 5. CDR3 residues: CASRELAGYSGANVLTF. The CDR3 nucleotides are TGTGCCAGCAGGGAACTAGCGGGATACTCTGGGGCCAACGTCCTGACTTTC.

The CDR3 loop reads CASSLAGGRTGNTIYF. Here the CDR3 DNA reads TGTGCCAGCAGCTTAGCGGGGGGCAGGACTGGAAACACCATATATTTT. V and J are TRBV7-2 and TRBJ1-3, with D possibly matching TRBD1 (6 bases). This CDR3 comprises 16 residues. Germline V gene sequence: CDR1 SGHTA, CDR2 FQGNSA. V lost 0 bases and J lost 2, with 11 bases in between.

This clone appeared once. CDR3 residues: CASRRTSGRAGETQYF. The CDR3 coding sequence is TGTGCCAGCAGACGGACTAGCGGGAGGGCCGGAGAGACCCAGTACTTC. The V and J genes are TRBV6-6 and TRBJ2-5, with 15 positions matching TRBD2. Germline V CDR1 and CDR2: MNHNY, SVGAGI (reference sequence). This CDR3 spans 16 amino acids. With V trimmed by 6 bases and J by 4 bases, 6 bases remained unmatched.

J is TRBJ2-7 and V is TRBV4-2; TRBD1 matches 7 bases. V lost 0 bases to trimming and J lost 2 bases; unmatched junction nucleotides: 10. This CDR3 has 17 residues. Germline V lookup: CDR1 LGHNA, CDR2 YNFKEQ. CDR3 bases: TGTGCCAGCAGCCAAGATCTTAGGGGACAGCGCGCCTACGAGCAGTACTTC. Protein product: CASSQDLRGQRAYEQYF.

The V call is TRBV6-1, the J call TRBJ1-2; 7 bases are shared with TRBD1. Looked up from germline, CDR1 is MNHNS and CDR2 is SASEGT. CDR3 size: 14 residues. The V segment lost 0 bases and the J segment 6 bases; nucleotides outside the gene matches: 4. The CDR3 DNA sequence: TGTGCCAGCAGTGAAGCTGACAGGGTCCATGGCTACACCTTC. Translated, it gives CASSEADRVHGYTF.

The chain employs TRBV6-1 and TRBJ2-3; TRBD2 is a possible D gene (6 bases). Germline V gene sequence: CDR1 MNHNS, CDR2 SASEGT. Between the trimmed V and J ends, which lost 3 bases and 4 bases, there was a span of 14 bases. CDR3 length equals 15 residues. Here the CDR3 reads CASSDIRRGPDTQYF. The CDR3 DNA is TGTGCCAGCAGTGATATTCGGCGGGGACCAGATACGCAGTATTTT.

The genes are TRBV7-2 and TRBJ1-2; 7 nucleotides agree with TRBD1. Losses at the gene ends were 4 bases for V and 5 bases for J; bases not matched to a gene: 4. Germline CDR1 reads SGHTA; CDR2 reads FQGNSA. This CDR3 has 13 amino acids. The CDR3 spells CASSSDRSYGYTF. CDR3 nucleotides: TGTGCCAGCAGCTCGGACAGGTCTTATGGCTACACCTTC.

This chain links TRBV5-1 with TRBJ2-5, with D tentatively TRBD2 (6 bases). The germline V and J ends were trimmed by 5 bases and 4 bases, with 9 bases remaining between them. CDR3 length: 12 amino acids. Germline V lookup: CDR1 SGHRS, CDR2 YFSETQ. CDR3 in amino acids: CASREGLETQYF. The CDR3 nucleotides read TGCGCCAGCAGGGAGGGGTTAGAGACCCAGTACTTC.

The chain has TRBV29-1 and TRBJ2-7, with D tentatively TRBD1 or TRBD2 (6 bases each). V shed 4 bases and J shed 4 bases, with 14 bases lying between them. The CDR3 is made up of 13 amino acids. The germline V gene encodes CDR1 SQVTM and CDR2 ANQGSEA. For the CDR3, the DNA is TGCAGCGTTGGAGTCGGGGGCTATTACGAGCAGTACTTC. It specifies CSVGVGGYYEQYF.

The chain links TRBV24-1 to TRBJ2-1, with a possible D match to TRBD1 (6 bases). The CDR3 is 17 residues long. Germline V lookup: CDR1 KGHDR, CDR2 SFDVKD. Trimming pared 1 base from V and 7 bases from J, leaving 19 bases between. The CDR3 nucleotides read TGTGCCACCAGTGATTTATCAGGGGCAGGGCTCTTAAATGAGCAGTTCTTC. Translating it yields CATSDLSGAGLLNEQFF.

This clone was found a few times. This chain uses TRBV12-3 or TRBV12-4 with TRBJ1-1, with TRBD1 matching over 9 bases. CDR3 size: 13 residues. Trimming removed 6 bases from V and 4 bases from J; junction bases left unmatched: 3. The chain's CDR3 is CASSPDRGTEAFF. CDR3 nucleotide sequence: TGTGCCAGCAGCCCGGACAGGGGCACTGAAGCTTTCTTT.

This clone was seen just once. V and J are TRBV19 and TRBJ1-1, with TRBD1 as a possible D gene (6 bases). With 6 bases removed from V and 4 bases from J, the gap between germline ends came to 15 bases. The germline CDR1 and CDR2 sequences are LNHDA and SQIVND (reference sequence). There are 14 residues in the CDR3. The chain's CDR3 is CASRTGSTGTEAFF. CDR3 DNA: TGTGCCAGTAGAACAGGGTCGACGGGCACTGAAGCTTTCTTT.

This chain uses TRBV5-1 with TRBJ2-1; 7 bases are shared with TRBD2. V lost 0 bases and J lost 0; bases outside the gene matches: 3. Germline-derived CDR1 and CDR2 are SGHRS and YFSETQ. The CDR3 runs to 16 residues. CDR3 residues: CASSLGLAGSYNEQFF. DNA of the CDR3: TGCGCCAGCAGCTTGGGACTAGCTGGCTCCTACAATGAGCAGTTCTTC.

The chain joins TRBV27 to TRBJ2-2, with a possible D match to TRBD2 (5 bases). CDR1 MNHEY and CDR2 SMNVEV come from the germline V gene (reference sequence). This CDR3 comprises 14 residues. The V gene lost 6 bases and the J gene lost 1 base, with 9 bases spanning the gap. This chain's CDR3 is CASSQTRNTGELFF. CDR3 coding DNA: TGTGCCAGCAGCCAAACTAGGAACACCGGGGAGCTGTTTTTT.

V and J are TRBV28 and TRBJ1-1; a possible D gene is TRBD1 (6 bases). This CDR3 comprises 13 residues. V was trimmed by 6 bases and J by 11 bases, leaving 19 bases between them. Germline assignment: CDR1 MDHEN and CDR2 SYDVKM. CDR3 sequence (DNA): TGTGCCAGCAGCCGCGTACAGGGCCGTGGGGCTTTCTTT. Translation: CASSRVQGRGAFF.

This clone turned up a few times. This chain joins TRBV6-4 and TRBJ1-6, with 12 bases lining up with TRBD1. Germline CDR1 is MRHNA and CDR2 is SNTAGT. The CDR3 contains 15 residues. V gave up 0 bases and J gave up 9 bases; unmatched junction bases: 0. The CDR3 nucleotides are TGTGCCAGCAGTGACTCGGGACAGGGGGCTTCACCCCTCCACTTT. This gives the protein CASSDSGQGASPLHF.

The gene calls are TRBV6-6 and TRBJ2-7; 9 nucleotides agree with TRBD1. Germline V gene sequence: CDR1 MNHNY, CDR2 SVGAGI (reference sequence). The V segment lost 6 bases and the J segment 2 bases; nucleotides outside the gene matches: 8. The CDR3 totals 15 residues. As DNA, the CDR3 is TGTGCCAGCAGACAGACCGGGACAGGGACCTACGAGCAGTACTTC. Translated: CASRQTGTGTYEQYF.

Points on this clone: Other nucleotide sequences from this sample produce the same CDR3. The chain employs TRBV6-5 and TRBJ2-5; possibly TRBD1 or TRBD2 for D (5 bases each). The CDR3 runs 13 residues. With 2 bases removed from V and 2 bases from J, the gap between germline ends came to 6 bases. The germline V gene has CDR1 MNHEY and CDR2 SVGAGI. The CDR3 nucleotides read TGTGCCAGCAGTTACGGGGGACAAGAGACCCAGTACTTC. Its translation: CASSYGGQETQYF.

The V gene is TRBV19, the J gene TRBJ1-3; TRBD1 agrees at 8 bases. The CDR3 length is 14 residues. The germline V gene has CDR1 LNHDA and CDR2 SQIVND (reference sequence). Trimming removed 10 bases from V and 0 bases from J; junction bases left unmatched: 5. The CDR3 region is CATTGGFSGNTIYF. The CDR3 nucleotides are TGTGCCACTACAGGGGGTTTCTCTGGAAACACCATATATTTT.

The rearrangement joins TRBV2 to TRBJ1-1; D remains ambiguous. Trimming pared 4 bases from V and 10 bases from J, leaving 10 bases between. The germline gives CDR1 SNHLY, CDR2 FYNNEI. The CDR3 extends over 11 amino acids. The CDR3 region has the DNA TGTGCCAGCAGTGTTGGGTTCGGAGCTTTCTTT. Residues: CASSVGFGAFF.

The CDR3 nucleotides are TGTGCCAGCAGCCAAGATACAGGGTGGGGAAACACCATATATTTT. Translating it yields CASSQDTGWGNTIYF. The chain couples TRBV4-2 to TRBJ1-3; TRBD1 is a possible D gene (6 bases). Germline assignment: CDR1 LGHNA and CDR2 YNFKEQ. The V end was cut by 0 bases, the J end by 4 bases, with 10 bases between. This CDR3 spans 15 amino acids.

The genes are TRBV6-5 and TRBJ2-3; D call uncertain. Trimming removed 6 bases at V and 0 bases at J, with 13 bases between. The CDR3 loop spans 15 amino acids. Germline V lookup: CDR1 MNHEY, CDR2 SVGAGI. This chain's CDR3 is CASSPWADSTDTQYF. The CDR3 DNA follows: TGTGCCAGCAGCCCGTGGGCGGACAGCACAGATACGCAGTATTTT.

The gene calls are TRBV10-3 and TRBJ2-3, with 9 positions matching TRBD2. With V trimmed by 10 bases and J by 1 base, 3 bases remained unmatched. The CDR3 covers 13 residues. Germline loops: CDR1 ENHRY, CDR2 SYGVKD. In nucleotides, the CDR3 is TGTGCCACCTGGACTAGCGGCACAGATACGCAGTATTTT. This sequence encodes CATWTSGTDTQYF.

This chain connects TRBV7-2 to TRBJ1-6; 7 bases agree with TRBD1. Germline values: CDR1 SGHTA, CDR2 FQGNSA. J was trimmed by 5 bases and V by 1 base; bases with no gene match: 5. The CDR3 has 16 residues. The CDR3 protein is CASSLGSQGNNSPLHF. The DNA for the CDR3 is TGTGCCAGCAGCTTAGGATCACAGGGGAATAATTCACCCCTCCACTTT.